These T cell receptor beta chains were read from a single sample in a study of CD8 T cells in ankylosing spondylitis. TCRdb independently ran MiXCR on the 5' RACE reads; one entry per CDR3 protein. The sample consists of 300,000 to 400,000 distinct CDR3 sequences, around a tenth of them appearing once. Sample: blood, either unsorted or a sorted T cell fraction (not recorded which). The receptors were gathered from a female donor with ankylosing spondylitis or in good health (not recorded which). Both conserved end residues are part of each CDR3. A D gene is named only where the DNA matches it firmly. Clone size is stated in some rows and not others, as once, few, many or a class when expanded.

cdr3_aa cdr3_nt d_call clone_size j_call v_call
CSASRVQGRNEQFF TGCAGTGCCTCCCGGGTTCAGGGCCGAAATGAGCAGTTCTTC - many TRBJ2-1 TRBV20-1
CSAPSRGVEAFF TGCAGTGCCCCGAGCCGGGGCGTGGAAGCTTTCTTT - many TRBJ1-1 TRBV20-1
CASSHGQRLHF TGTGCCAGCAGCCACGGACAGCGCCTCCACTTT - few TRBJ1-6 TRBV3-1
CASSSGTPGSGELFF TGCGCCAGCAGCTCCGGGACTCCTGGGAGCGGGGAGCTGTTTTTT - many TRBJ2-2 TRBV5-1
CASSLRSGGDIQYF TGTGCCAGCAGTTTAAGGTCCGGGGGGGACATTCAGTACTTC TRBD2 many TRBJ2-4 TRBV12-3/TRBV12-4
CASSLDGTSGSGGDSYEQYF TGTGCCAGCAGCTTGGATGGGACTAGCGGGAGCGGTGGGGACTCCTACGAGCAGTACTTC TRBD2 many TRBJ2-7 TRBV11-2
CASSQTGTGPKYEQYF TGTGCCAGCAGCCAAACCGGGACAGGTCCCAAATACGAGCAGTACTTC TRBD1 - TRBJ2-7 TRBV7-9
CATNLGQRIDQPQHF TGTGCCACCAACCTGGGACAGAGGATCGATCAGCCCCAGCATTTT TRBD1 many TRBJ1-5 TRBV15
CATSRDRLPYNSPLHF TGTGCCACCAGCAGAGATAGGCTGCCGTATAATTCACCCCTCCACTTT - many TRBJ1-6 TRBV15
CASSSLSGRARFGRGEQYF TGTGCCAGCAGTTCCCTCAGCGGGAGGGCCCGTTTTGGGAGAGGTGAGCAGTACTTC TRBD2 many TRBJ2-7 TRBV27
CSARGRVAVADEQFF TGCAGTGCTAGAGGTCGGGTAGCCGTCGCGGATGAGCAGTTCTTC - - TRBJ2-1 TRBV20-1
CASSKDNTSGNTIYF TGTGCCAGCAGCAAGGACAATACTTCTGGAAACACCATATATTTT - few TRBJ1-3 TRBV6-2/TRBV6-3
CASSPWRGTGELFF TGTGCCAGCAGCCCTTGGCGTGGCACCGGGGAGCTGTTTTTT - many TRBJ2-2 TRBV6-1
CASSSQWTGVYTEAFF TGTGCCAGCAGCTCACAATGGACAGGGGTATACACTGAAGCTTTCTTT TRBD1 few TRBJ1-1 TRBV7-2
CASSEFPQSGYGYTF TGTGCCAGCAGTGAATTCCCCCAAAGTGGCTATGGCTACACCTTC - many TRBJ1-2 TRBV6-1
CSAARGLLTYEQYF TGCAGTGCCGCCCGGGGACTACTCACCTACGAGCAGTACTTC TRBD2 few TRBJ2-7 TRBV20-1
CASSKDRDVDEQYF TGTGCCAGCAGTAAGGACAGGGACGTGGACGAGCAGTACTTC TRBD1 - TRBJ2-7 TRBV6-1
CASTFQAGFYNEQFF TGTGCCAGCACCTTTCAAGCGGGGTTCTACAATGAGCAGTTCTTC TRBD2 - TRBJ2-1 TRBV13